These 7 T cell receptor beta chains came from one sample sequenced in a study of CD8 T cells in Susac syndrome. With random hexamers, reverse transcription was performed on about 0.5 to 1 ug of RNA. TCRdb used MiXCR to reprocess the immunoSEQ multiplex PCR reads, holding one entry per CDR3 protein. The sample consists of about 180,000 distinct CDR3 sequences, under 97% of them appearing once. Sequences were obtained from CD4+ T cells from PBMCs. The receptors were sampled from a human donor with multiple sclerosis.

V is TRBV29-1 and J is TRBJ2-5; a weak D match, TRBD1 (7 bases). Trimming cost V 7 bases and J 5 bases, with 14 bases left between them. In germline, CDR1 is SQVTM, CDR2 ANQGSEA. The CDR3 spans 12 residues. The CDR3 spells CSGAGQWETQYF. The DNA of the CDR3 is TGCAGCGGCGCGGGACAGTGGGAGACCCAGTACTTC.

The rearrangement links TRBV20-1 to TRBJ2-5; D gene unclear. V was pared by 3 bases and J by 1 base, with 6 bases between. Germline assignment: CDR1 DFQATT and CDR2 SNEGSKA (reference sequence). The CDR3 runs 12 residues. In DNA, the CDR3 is TGCAGTGCTAGGGGCAGCCAAGAGACCCAGTACTTC. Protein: CSARGSQETQYF.

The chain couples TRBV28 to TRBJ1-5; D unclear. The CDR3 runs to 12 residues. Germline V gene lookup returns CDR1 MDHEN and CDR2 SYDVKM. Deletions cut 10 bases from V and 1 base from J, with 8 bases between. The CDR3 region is CATQRSNQPQHF. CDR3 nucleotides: TGTGCCACCCAGAGGAGCAATCAGCCCCAGCATTTT.

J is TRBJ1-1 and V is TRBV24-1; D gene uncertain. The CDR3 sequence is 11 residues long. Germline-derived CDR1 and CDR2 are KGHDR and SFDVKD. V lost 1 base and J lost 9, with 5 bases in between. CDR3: CATSDFGQAFF. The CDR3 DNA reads TGTGCCACCAGTGATTTTGGCCAAGCTTTCTTT.

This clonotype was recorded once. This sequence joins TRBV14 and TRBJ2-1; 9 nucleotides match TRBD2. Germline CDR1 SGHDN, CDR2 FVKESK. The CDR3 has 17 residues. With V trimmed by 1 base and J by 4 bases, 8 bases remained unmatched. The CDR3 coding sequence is TGTGCCAGCAGCCAAGGGGGAGCTAGCGGGGTATACAATGAGCAGTTCTTC. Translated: CASSQGGASGVYNEQFF.

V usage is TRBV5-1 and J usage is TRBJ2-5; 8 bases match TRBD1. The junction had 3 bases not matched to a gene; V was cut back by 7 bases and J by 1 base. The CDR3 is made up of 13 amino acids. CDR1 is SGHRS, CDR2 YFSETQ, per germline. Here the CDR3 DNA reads TGCGCCAGCGGGGACAGGACCCAAGAGACCCAGTACTTC. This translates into CASGDRTQETQYF.

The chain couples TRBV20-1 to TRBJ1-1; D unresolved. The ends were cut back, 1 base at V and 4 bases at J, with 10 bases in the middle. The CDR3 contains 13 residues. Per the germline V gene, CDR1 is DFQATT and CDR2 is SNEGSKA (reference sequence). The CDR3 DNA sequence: TGCAGTGCTAGAGTGGGGTCCGTCACTGAAGCTTTCTTT. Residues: CSARVGSVTEAFF.